These 20 T cell receptor beta chains were sequenced from one sample in a study of blood T cell repertoires in COVID-19. TCRdb's table, derived via immunoSEQ multiplex PCR, lists solely in-frame clones and lacks some. The repertoire has about 150,000 clones, roughly four fifths of them found once; the top ten carry 12%. The specimen sequenced was peripheral blood. The receptors stem from an older woman with COVID-19, enrolled during active disease.

The genes are TRBV3-1 (or the pseudogene TRBV3-2) and TRBJ2-5; 10 nucleotides line up with TRBD2. CDR3 length: 17 amino acids. From germline, CDR1 is LGHDT and CDR2 YNNKEL (reference sequence). Trimming removed 0 bases from V and 7 bases from J; junction bases left unmatched: 11. The CDR3 reads CASSQERGSGREGTQYF. In DNA form, the CDR3 reads TGTGCCAGCAGCCAAGAGCGGGGGAGCGGGAGGGAAGGGACCCAGTACTTC.

This chain connects TRBV3-1 (or the pseudogene TRBV3-2) to TRBJ1-2; D not resolved. Trimming left V 1 base short and J 14 bases short, with 11 bases between. CDR3 length: 11 residues. The germline gives CDR1 LGHDT, CDR2 YNNKEL (reference sequence). CDR3 residues: CASSQVEEYTF. CDR3 DNA sequence: TGTGCCAGCAGCCAAGTCGAAGAGTATACCTTC.

This chain uses TRBV6-1 with TRBJ2-1; 7 bases fit TRBD2. The trim removed 0 bases at V and 7 bases at J, leaving 3 bases unmatched. Per germline, CDR1 MNHNS and CDR2 SASEGT. The CDR3 contains 14 residues. The CDR3 nucleotides read TGTGCCAGCAGTGAAGCGAAGCGGGGAAATGAGCAGTTCTTC. It yields the protein CASSEAKRGNEQFF.

The chain carries TRBV13 and TRBJ1-2, with a tentative D call TRBD1 (5 bases). CDR3 length: 14 residues. Germline assignment: CDR1 PRHDT and CDR2 FYEKMQ (reference sequence). Trimming shortened V by 5 bases and J by 3 bases, and 13 bases separated the two germline ends. Written as DNA, the CDR3 is TGTGCCAGCAGCCTCGGACGGGGGGACTATGGCTACACCTTC. Translated, it gives CASSLGRGDYGYTF.

The gene calls are TRBV9 and TRBJ1-5, with D uncertain. The CDR3 has 15 residues. Germline CDR1 reads SGDLS; CDR2 reads YYNGEE. V shed 2 bases and J shed 0 bases, with 9 bases lying between them. The CDR3 here is CASSVGGNSNQPQHF. The CDR3 DNA is TGTGCCAGCAGCGTTGGCGGAAATAGCAATCAGCCCCAGCATTTT.

The chain links TRBV11-2 to TRBJ1-3, with 7 bases identical to TRBD1. The CDR3 consists of 14 residues. V was pared by 5 bases and J by 7 bases, with 8 bases of the junction left unmatched. CDR1 is SGHAT, CDR2 FQNNGV, per germline. CDR3 region: CASSANRGRNTIYF. The CDR3 DNA sequence: TGTGCCAGCAGCGCCAACAGGGGTCGGAACACCATATATTTT.

With regard to this clone: This specimen includes other DNA sequences encoding the same CDR3. The rearrangement joins TRBV10-1 to TRBJ2-1, with 12 bases lining up with TRBD2. Trimming at V came to 5 bases and at J to 3 bases, leaving 2 bases not matched to a gene. In germline, CDR1 is WNHNN, CDR2 SYGVQD (reference sequence). The length of the CDR3 is 15 residues. This CDR3 is CASSKGLAGYNEQFF. The CDR3 coding sequence is TGCGCCAGCAGTAAGGGACTAGCGGGCTACAATGAGCAGTTCTTC.

The V call is TRBV10-3, the J call TRBJ2-2; D gene ambiguous. Germline lookup yields CDR1 ENHRY and CDR2 SYGVKD. This CDR3 has 16 residues. Trimming took 0 bases from V and 3 from J, leaving 11 bases between them. The chain's CDR3 is CAISESRVLHTGELFF. The CDR3 nucleotides read TGTGCCATCAGTGAGTCTCGGGTATTGCACACCGGGGAGCTGTTTTTT.

This clone occurred once. J is TRBJ1-2 and V is TRBV7-3; TRBD1 aligns across 8 bases. CDR1 is SGHTA and CDR2 is FQGTGA in the germline V gene. After removal of 5 bases from V and 4 bases from J, the junction contained 6 bases not matched to a gene. The CDR3 consists of 14 residues. The chain's CDR3 is CASSPQGDGYGYTF. The CDR3 DNA is TGTGCCAGCAGCCCACAGGGGGATGGCTATGGCTACACCTTC.

This sequence joins TRBV7-3 and TRBJ2-3; TRBD2 might be the D (6 bases). V lost 5 bases and J 1 base, leaving 16 bases between the germline ends. The germline V gene has CDR1 SGHTA and CDR2 FQGTGA. This CDR3 has 16 residues. In DNA form, the CDR3 reads TGTGCCAGCAGCCCAAGGGCGGGGACCCGCACAGATACGCAGTATTTT. It encodes CASSPRAGTRTDTQYF.

This chain joins TRBV19 and TRBJ2-7, with D perhaps TRBD1 (6 bases). In germline, CDR1 is LNHDA, CDR2 SQIVND (reference sequence). The CDR3 is 18 residues long. Trimming removed 2 bases from V and 4 bases from J, with 24 bases in between. The CDR3 sequence: CASSILLGTGLVEYEQYF. The CDR3 DNA is TGTGCCAGTAGTATACTACTAGGAACAGGGTTAGTAGAGTACGAGCAGTACTTC.

The CDR3 coding sequence is TGTGCCAGCAGCTTAGGCGGGACAGGGAAGAACACTGAAGCTTTCTTT. Encoded protein: CASSLGGTGKNTEAFF. This chain joins TRBV11-2 and TRBJ1-1, with TRBD1 matching over 9 bases. Germline-derived CDR1 and CDR2 are SGHAT and FQNNGV. Germline trimming cut 1 base from V and 1 base from J; bases unmatched to any gene: 4. This CDR3 spans 16 amino acids.

The CDR3 sequence: CASSLMGYLNTEAFF. CDR3 nucleotides: TGTGCCAGCAGTTTAATGGGCTACCTGAACACTGAAGCTTTCTTT. The V gene is TRBV27, the J gene TRBJ1-1; D is uncertain. The CDR3 runs to 15 residues. Germline V gives CDR1 MNHEY, CDR2 SMNVEV (reference sequence). The V gene lost 2 bases and the J gene lost 0 bases, with 10 bases spanning the gap.

The table lists this clone with a count of one. The V gene is TRBV4-2, the J gene TRBJ2-3, with 9 bases lining up with TRBD2. V shed 1 base, J shed 5 bases, and the junction held 7 bases outside the gene matches. Germline V lookup: CDR1 LGHNA, CDR2 YNFKEQ. The CDR3 loop spans 16 amino acids. CDR3 DNA: TGTGCCAGCAGCCAAGCCCAAGCGGGAGGTGGAGATACGCAGTATTTT. Protein product: CASSQAQAGGGDTQYF.

The rearrangement joins TRBV12-5 to TRBJ2-7, with D perhaps TRBD1 (6 bases). V was shortened by 6 bases and J by 4 bases, with 28 bases between the two germline ends. Germline loops: CDR1 LGHNT, CDR2 FRNRAP. The CDR3 has 18 amino acids. DNA for the CDR3: TGTGCTAGTGGCTCTCGGCGCAGGGGCCTCCTCCCTCGTTACGAGCAGTACTTC. Translating gives CASGSRRRGLLPRYEQYF.

The chain combines TRBV30 with TRBJ2-1; 14 bases agree with TRBD2. CDR1 GTSNPN and CDR2 SVGIG come from the germline V gene (reference sequence). Trimming took 3 bases from V and 4 from J; bases not matched to a gene: 11. This CDR3 comprises 18 residues. CDR3 protein: CAWSPRSTSGRGYNEQFF. The CDR3 DNA reads TGTGCCTGGAGCCCGCGGTCGACTAGCGGGAGGGGTTACAATGAGCAGTTCTTC.

A single count supports this clone. The gene calls are TRBV5-5 and TRBJ1-6, with D maybe TRBD1 (5 bases). This CDR3 comprises 15 residues. V lost 4 bases and J lost 7, with 15 bases in between. The germline gives CDR1 SGHKS, CDR2 YYEKEE (reference sequence). The CDR3: CASSPRVTLNSPLHF. The CDR3 nucleotides are TGTGCCAGCAGCCCCAGGGTAACTCTGAATTCACCCCTCCACTTT.

V is TRBV2 and J is TRBJ2-7, with TRBD2 matching 12 bases. Germline loops: CDR1 SNHLY, CDR2 FYNNEI. After removal of 10 bases from V and 7 bases from J, the junction contained 20 bases not matched to a gene. CDR3 size: 17 residues. In nucleotides, the CDR3 is TGTGCCACCACGAGTGGACTAGCGGGACCCCACAGGGGAGAGCAGTACTTC. Amino acids: CATTSGLAGPHRGEQYF.

This rearrangement joins TRBV30 to TRBJ2-1; TRBD1 is a possible D gene (5 bases). CDR1 and CDR2 from the germline V gene are GTSNPN and SVGIG (reference sequence). Trimming took off 2 bases at V and 2 bases at J, with 10 bases between the two ends. This CDR3 contains 14 residues. DNA for the CDR3: TGTGCCTGGAGTAGGGGTATCGCCTACAATGAGCAGTTCTTC. Translation: CAWSRGIAYNEQFF.

This clone was counted at least ten times. The sample contains more than one DNA sequence encoding this CDR3. The V gene is TRBV5-1, the J gene TRBJ1-1; 8 bases are a match to TRBD1. Germline-derived CDR1 and CDR2 are SGHRS and YFSETQ. Trimming at V came to 0 bases and at J to 2 bases, leaving 3 bases not matched to a gene. This CDR3 has 15 residues. CDR3 bases: TGCGCCAGCAGCTTGGACGGACAGGGCAACACTGAAGCTTTCTTT. Translated: CASSLDGQGNTEAFF.